One and the same sample provided the 3 T cell receptor beta chains below, sequenced in a study of preoperative IRX-2 immunotherapy in early breast cancer. Sequenced by immunoSEQ multiplex PCR; TCRdb stores in-frame clones only, minus some. Of roughly 26,000 clones detected, roughly 90% appear once; the ten largest clones hold about 30%. Described treatment: preoperative locoregional IRX-2 cytokine immunotherapy. The source material was tumor tissue, sampled after IRX-2 immunotherapy. These receptors came from a human donor with breast cancer.

The chain uses TRBV10-3 and TRBJ2-4, with TRBD2 identical over 7 bases. With 7 bases clipped from V and 1 base from J, the junction kept 4 bases outside the gene matches. Per germline, CDR1 ENHRY and CDR2 SYGVKD. The CDR3 sequence is 14 residues long. This CDR3 is CAIKEGGAKNIQYF. CDR3 nucleotides: TGTGCCATCAAGGAGGGAGGGGCCAAAAACATTCAGTACTTC.

This chain joins TRBV30 and TRBJ1-1; no clear D gene. V was clipped by 1 base and J by 0 bases, with 3 bases between them. Per the germline V gene, CDR1 is GTSNPN and CDR2 is SVGIG (reference sequence). The CDR3 is made up of 12 amino acids. The CDR3 loop reads CAWSEVNTEAFF. CDR3 nucleotides: TGTGCCTGGAGTGAGGTGAACACTGAAGCTTTCTTT.

The gene calls are TRBV7-9 and TRBJ2-1; D is ambiguous. Germline CDR1 is SEHNR and CDR2 is FQNEAQ (reference sequence). Trimming stripped 5 bases from V and 4 bases from J, with 6 bases between. The length of the CDR3 is 12 residues. This chain's CDR3 is CASSRQYNEQFF. CDR3 bases: TGTGCCAGCAGCAGGCAGTACAATGAGCAGTTCTTC.